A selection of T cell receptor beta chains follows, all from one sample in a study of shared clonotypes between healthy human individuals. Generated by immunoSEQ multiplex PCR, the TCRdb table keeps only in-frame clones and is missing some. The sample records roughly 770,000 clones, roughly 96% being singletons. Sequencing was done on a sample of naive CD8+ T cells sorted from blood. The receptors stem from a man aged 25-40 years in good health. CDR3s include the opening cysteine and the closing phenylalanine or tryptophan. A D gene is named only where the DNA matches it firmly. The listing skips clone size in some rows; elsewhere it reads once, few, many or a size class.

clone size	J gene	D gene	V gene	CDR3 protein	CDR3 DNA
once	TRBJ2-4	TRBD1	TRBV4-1	CASSQDQGANIQYF	TGCGCCAGCAGCCAAGATCAGGGGGCTAACATTCAGTACTTC
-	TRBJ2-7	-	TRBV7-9	CASSFPGEGYEQYF	TGTGCCAGCAGCTTCCCGGGAGAGGGCTACGAGCAGTACTTC
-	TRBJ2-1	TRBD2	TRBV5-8	CASSLASGLHNEQFF	TGTGCCAGCAGCTTGGCTAGCGGTCTGCACAATGAGCAGTTCTTC
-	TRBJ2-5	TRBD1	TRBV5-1	CASSLGQAGETQYF	TGCGCCAGCAGCTTAGGACAGGCCGGAGAGACCCAGTACTTC
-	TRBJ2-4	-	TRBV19	CASSPSSRELIQYF	TGTGCCAGTAGTCCGAGCTCCCGGGAGCTAATTCAGTACTTC
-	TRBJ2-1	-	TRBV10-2	CAASLGRGVINEQFF	TGCGCCGCCTCCCTGGGCAGGGGGGTTATCAATGAGCAGTTCTTC
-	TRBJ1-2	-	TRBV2	CAGSTNYGYTF	TGTGCCGGGAGTACGAACTATGGCTACACCTTC
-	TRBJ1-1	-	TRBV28	CASSFLQGGTEAFF	TGTGCCAGCAGTTTCCTACAGGGTGGGACTGAAGCTTTCTTT
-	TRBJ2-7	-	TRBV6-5	CASSPWRAGDEQYF	TGTGCCAGCAGCCCTTGGAGGGCCGGGGACGAGCAGTACTTC
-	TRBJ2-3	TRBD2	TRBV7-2	CASSLLAGGPPTDTQYF	TGTGCCAGCAGCTTATTAGCGGGAGGGCCTCCCACAGATACGCAGTATTTT
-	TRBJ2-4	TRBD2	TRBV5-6	CASSLTQGLAGGKNIQYF	TGTGCCAGCAGCTTGACCCAGGGACTAGCGGGAGGGAAAAACATTCAGTACTTC
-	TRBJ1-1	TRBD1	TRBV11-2	CASSLGQPNTEAFF	TGTGCCAGCAGCCTGGGACAGCCGAACACTGAAGCTTTCTTT
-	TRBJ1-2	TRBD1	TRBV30	CALGTGDSYGYTF	TGTGCCCTAGGGACAGGGGACTCCTATGGCTACACCTTC
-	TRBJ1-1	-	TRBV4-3	CASRGGNTEAFF	TGCGCCAGCAGGGGGGGAAACACTGAAGCTTTCTTT
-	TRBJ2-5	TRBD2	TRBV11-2	CASSSWTRSQETQYF	TGTGCCAGCTCCTCATGGACTAGATCTCAAGAGACCCAGTACTTC
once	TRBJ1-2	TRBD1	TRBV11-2	CASSPGQGKYGYTF	TGTGCCAGCAGCCCGGGACAGGGAAAATATGGCTACACCTTC
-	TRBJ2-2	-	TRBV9	CASSEYGTPNTGELFF	TGTGCCAGCAGCGAATACGGGACACCGAACACCGGGGAGCTGTTTTTT
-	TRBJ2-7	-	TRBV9	CASSVAGSEAIYEQYF	TGTGCCAGCAGCGTAGCGGGGTCGGAGGCGATCTACGAGCAGTACTTC
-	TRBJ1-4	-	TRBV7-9	CASSERGGKLFF	TGTGCCAGCTCCGAGCGCGGAGGGAAACTGTTTTTT
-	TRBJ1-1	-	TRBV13	CASSLTTRNTEAFF	TGTGCCAGCAGCCTAACAACACGAAACACTGAAGCTTTCTTT
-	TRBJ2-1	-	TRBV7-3	CASSSRLAGAGDEQFF	TGTGCCAGCAGCTCGCGGTTGGCGGGAGCAGGGGATGAGCAGTTCTTC
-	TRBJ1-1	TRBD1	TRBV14	CASSSPPGTGYTEAFF	TGTGCCAGCAGTTCTCCCCCCGGGACAGGGTACACTGAAGCTTTCTTT
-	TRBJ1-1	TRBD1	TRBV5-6	CASSLGDRNTEAFF	TGTGCCAGCAGCTTAGGGGACAGGAACACTGAAGCTTTCTTT
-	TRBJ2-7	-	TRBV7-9	CASSQSPGEGTEQYF	TGTGCCAGCAGCCAATCACCGGGAGAGGGAACCGAGCAGTACTTC
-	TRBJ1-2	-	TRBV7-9	CASSQDYYGYTF	TGTGCCAGCAGCCAAGACTACTATGGCTACACCTTC
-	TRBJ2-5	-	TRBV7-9	CASSYRDSPIEEDQYF	TGTGCCAGCAGCTACCGGGACTCCCCGATCGAAGAAGACCAGTACTTC
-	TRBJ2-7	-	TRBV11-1	CASSPPRGRSNYEQYF	TGTGCCAGCAGCCCGCCCCGCGGACGGTCAAACTACGAGCAGTACTTC
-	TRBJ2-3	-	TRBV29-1	CSVPVSSDTQYF	TGCAGCGTTCCGGTTTCTTCAGATACGCAGTATTTT
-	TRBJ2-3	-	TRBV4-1	CASSQGSATIISSTDTQYF	TGCGCCAGCAGCCAAGGGAGCGCCACTATCATCTCTAGCACAGATACGCAGTATTTT
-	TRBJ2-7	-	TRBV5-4	CASSLEGPQLYF	TGTGCCAGCAGCTTGGAGGGCCCTCAGCTATACTTC
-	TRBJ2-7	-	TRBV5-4	CASSLDRDVNEQYF	TGTGCCAGCAGCTTGGACAGGGACGTAAACGAGCAGTACTTC
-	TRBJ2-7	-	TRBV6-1	CASSERLAYEQYF	TGTGCCAGCAGTGAAAGACTCGCCTACGAGCAGTACTTC
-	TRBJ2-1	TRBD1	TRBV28	CASSLDRVSYNEQFF	TGTGCCAGCAGTCTAGACAGGGTCTCCTACAATGAGCAGTTCTTC
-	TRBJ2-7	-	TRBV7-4	CASSLAGDTPYEQYF	TGTGCCAGCAGCTTAGCGGGTGACACTCCCTACGAGCAGTACTTC
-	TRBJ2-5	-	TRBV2	CASSDPSQETQYF	TGTGCCAGCAGTGACCCGTCCCAAGAGACCCAGTACTTC
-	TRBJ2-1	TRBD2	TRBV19	CASSILAGGEQFF	TGTGCCAGTAGTATCCTAGCGGGAGGTGAGCAGTTCTTC
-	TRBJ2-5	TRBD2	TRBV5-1	CASSLGLAGVSEGETQYF	TGCGCCAGCAGCTTAGGACTAGCGGGAGTCTCTGAGGGGGAGACCCAGTACTTC
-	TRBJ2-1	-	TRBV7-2	CASSSQIHIGDEQFF	TGTGCCAGCAGCTCTCAGATCCACATTGGGGATGAGCAGTTCTTC
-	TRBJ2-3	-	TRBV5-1	CASSPSFQREYSTDTQYF	TGCGCCAGCAGCCCCAGTTTTCAAAGAGAGTATAGCACAGATACGCAGTATTTT